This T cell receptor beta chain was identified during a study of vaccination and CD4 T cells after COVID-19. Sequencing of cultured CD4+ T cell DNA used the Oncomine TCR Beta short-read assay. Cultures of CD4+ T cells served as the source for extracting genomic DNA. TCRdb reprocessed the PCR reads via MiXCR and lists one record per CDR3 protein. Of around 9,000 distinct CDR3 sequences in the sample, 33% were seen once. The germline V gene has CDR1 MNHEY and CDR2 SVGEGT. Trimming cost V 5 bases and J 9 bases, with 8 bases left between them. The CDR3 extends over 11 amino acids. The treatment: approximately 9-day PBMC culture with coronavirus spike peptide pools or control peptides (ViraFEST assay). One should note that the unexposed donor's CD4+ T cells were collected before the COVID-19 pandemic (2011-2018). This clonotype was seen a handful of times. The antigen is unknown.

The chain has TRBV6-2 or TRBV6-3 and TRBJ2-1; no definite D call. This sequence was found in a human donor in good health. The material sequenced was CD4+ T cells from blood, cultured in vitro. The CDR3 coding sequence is TGTGCCAGCAGTCCAGGAGCTGAGCAGTTCTTC. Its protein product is CASSPGAEQFF.